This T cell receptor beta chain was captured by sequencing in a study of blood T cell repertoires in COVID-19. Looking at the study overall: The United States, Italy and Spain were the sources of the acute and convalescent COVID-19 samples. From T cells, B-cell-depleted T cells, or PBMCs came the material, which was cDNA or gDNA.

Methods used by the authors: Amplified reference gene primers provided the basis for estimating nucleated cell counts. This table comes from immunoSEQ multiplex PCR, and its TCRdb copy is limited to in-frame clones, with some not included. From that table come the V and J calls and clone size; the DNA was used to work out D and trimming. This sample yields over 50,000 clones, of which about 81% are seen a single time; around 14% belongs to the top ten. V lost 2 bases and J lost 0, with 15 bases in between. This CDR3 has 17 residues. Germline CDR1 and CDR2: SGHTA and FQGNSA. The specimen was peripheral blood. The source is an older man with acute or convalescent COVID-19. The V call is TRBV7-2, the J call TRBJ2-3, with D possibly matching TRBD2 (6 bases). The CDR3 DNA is TGTGCCAGCAGCTTAATGGGGGGTCCAGCTAGCACAGATACGCAGTATTTT. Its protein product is CASSLMGGPASTDTQYF.